One and the same sample provided the 5 T cell receptor beta chains below, sequenced in a study of T-cell memory formation after mild COVID-19. TCRdb used MiXCR to reprocess the 5' RACE reads, holding one entry per CDR3 protein. The sample shows about 470,000 distinct CDR3 sequences, approximately 23% of them seen only once. Sequencing was done on a sample of PBMCs or a T cell subset sorted from them (not recorded which). Receptor source: an adult woman who had mild COVID-19 (a few samples of this study predate the infection). Cell type and time point are not known.

This chain uses TRBV20-1 with TRBJ2-7; D could derive from TRBD1 or TRBD2 (5 bases each). CDR1 and CDR2 (germline): DFQATT, SNEGSKA (reference sequence). The CDR3 consists of 14 residues. Trimming removed 3 bases from V and 6 bases from J, with 18 bases in between. The CDR3 loop is CSARNPGRTREQYF. The CDR3 bases are TGCAGTGCTAGGAACCCGGGACGGACACGCGAGCAGTACTTC.

The J gene is TRBJ2-2, the V gene TRBV12-5, with TRBD2 identical over 12 bases. This CDR3 is built from 19 residues. The V and J ends lost 3 bases and 1 base, in that order; junction bases with no gene match: 9. CDR1 LGHNT and CDR2 FRNRAP come from the germline V gene. This CDR3 reads CASGFALKGLAGNTGELFF. CDR3 coding DNA: TGTGCTAGTGGTTTCGCCCTCAAGGGACTAGCGGGGAACACCGGGGAGCTGTTTTTT.

This clonotype was seen a handful of times. The chain has TRBV6-6 and TRBJ1-3, with a weak D call TRBD1 (6 bases). The CDR3 contains 15 residues. Trimming took 6 bases from V and 1 from J, leaving 13 bases between them. Germline CDR1 reads MNHNY; CDR2 reads SVGAGI (reference sequence). CDR3 in DNA: TGTGCCAGCAGGGAAGTACAGGGTTCTGGAAACACCATATATTTT. Protein product: CASREVQGSGNTIYF.

V is TRBV5-1 and J is TRBJ2-5; no reliable D call. The CDR3 extends over 15 amino acids. Germline V CDR1 and CDR2: SGHRS, YFSETQ. V was pared by 0 bases and J by 2 bases, with 11 bases between. This CDR3 is CASSLGQVIQETQYF. The CDR3 DNA reads TGCGCCAGCAGCTTGGGTCAAGTTATACAAGAGACCCAGTACTTC. The whole variable domain, filled in from reference TRBV5-1 and TRBJ2-5, reads KAGVTQTPRYLIKTRGQQVTLSCSPISGHRSVSWYQQTPGQGLQFLFEYFSETQRNKGNFPGRFSGRQFSNSRSEMNVSTLELGDSALYLCASSLGQVIQETQYFGPGTRLLVL.

The chain couples TRBV7-2 to TRBJ1-2; D is possibly TRBD1 (6 bases). CDR3 length: 14 residues. Trimming removed 1 base at V and 7 bases at J, with 13 bases between. In germline, CDR1 is SGHTA, CDR2 FQGNSA. The CDR3, as DNA: TGTGCCAGCAGCTTAGAAAGGGGGGCAGTTGGCTACACCTTC. Amino acid sequence: CASSLERGAVGYTF.